This passage covers 15 T cell receptor beta chains from one sample sequenced in a study of T cell clones after liver transplantation (dated by TCRdb to about 2019). The library was built by means of the immunoSEQ multiplex PCR assay. What TCRdb holds here is the immuneACCESS table cut down to in-frame rearrangements. Part of the clones is not present; checked against another copy, under half of the missing clones reflect an unresolved V gene, and the others are unexplained. This sample lists 16,000 or so clones; approximately 90% were detected once. The top ten clones comprise 10% to 15% of the sample. The specimen was CD8+ T cells from blood, collected 45 to 46 months after liver transplant. The receptors here all came from a human patient who received a liver transplant. The graft donor may be the source of some T cells after a transplant.

The chain is built from TRBV5-1 and TRBJ2-2; D is undetermined. With 5 bases removed from V and 5 bases from J, the gap between germline ends came to 4 bases. The CDR3 contains 11 residues. Germline lookup yields CDR1 SGHRS and CDR2 YFSETQ. The CDR3 sequence: CASRVTGELFF. The CDR3 DNA follows: TGCGCCAGCAGGGTAACCGGGGAGCTGTTTTTT.

The chain uses TRBV6-1 and TRBJ2-1, with D hard to call. The CDR3 length is 14 residues. Trimming stripped 5 bases from V and 8 bases from J, with 16 bases between. Germline V gives CDR1 MNHNS, CDR2 SASEGT. The CDR3 DNA sequence: TGTGCCAGCAGTCCCCCCCGGTACTTAGATGAGCAGTTCTTC. This sequence encodes CASSPPRYLDEQFF.

The V and J genes are TRBV7-3 and TRBJ1-1, with TRBD1 matching over 8 bases. The CDR3 is 14 residues long. The J segment lost 0 bases and the V segment lost 5 bases, leaving 2 bases of the junction unmatched. The germline CDR1 and CDR2 sequences are SGHTA and FQGTGA. The CDR3 here is CASSPGGLNTEAFF. The DNA for the CDR3 is TGTGCCAGCAGCCCAGGGGGCTTGAACACTGAAGCTTTCTTT.

This clone was recorded once. The chain couples TRBV29-1 to TRBJ2-7, with TRBD2 as a possible D gene (5 bases). The CDR3 is 12 residues long. V was pared by 0 bases and J by 4 bases, with 7 bases between. CDR1 is SQVTM and CDR2 is ANQGSEA in the germline V gene. Written as DNA, the CDR3 is TGCAGCGTTGAAGATCCGGGGTACGAGCAGTACTTC. This gives the protein CSVEDPGYEQYF.

In nucleotides, the CDR3 is TGCGCCAGCAGTGAGCCTAGGGACAAACACTACGAGCAGTACTTC. Encoded protein: CASSEPRDKHYEQYF. This rearrangement joins TRBV10-2 to TRBJ2-7; D might be TRBD1 (6 bases). The CDR3 consists of 15 residues. Trimming stripped 2 bases from V and 3 bases from J, with 14 bases between. Germline-derived CDR1 and CDR2 are WSHSY and SAAADI.

The chain is built from TRBV28 and TRBJ2-2; 10 bases map to TRBD1. Germline CDR1 reads MDHEN; CDR2 reads SYDVKM. This CDR3 comprises 17 residues. Unmatched junction bases numbered 6, after V lost 1 base and J lost 4 bases. The CDR3 protein is CASSLSRQGARTGELFF. The CDR3 coding sequence is TGTGCCAGCAGTTTATCTCGACAGGGGGCGCGCACCGGGGAGCTGTTTTTT.

V gene TRBV4-1 combines with J gene TRBJ2-1; 14 bases agree with TRBD2. The CDR3 is made up of 17 amino acids. Germline CDR1 is MGHRA and CDR2 is YSYEKL. V trimming: 1 base; J trimming: 9 bases; junction bases outside the gene matches: 8. The CDR3: CASSQVGLAGDRGEQFF. In DNA, the CDR3 is TGCGCCAGCAGCCAAGTGGGACTAGCGGGAGATCGTGGTGAGCAGTTCTTC.

V gene TRBV6-6 combines with J gene TRBJ2-7; 9 bases agree with TRBD1. With 6 bases clipped from V and 6 bases from J, the junction kept 3 bases outside the gene matches. The CDR3 is 12 amino acids. The germline V gene encodes CDR1 MNHNY and CDR2 SVGAGI (reference sequence). In nucleotides, the CDR3 is TGTGCCAGCAGAGGGACAGGGCTCGAGCAGTACTTC. Its protein product is CASRGTGLEQYF.

The chain employs TRBV11-2 and TRBJ2-7; a weak D match, TRBD1 (5 bases). The germline CDR1 and CDR2 sequences are SGHAT and FQNNGV. V gave up 1 base and J gave up 5 bases, with 9 bases separating them. The CDR3 sequence is 13 residues long. CDR3 sequence reads: CASSLGQWHEQYF. In nucleotides, the CDR3 is TGTGCCAGCAGCTTAGGACAGTGGCACGAGCAGTACTTC.

CDR3 in DNA: TGTGCCAGCAGACGGACTAGCGGGAGGGGAGATACGCAGTATTTT. Its protein is CASRRTSGRGDTQYF. The chain joins TRBV28 to TRBJ2-3; 15 nucleotides agree with TRBD2. Trimming removed 6 bases from V and 5 bases from J; junction bases left unmatched: 3. Looked up from germline, CDR1 is MDHEN and CDR2 is SYDVKM. This CDR3 has 15 residues.

The count of this clone is one. This rearrangement joins TRBV2 to TRBJ1-1; 10 bases line up with TRBD1. Germline CDR1 is SNHLY and CDR2 is FYNNEI. This CDR3 comprises 12 residues. Trimming took 6 bases from V and 6 from J; bases not matched to a gene: 1. The CDR3 sequence is CASRTGGPEAFF. As DNA, the CDR3 is TGTGCCAGCAGGACAGGGGGCCCTGAAGCTTTCTTT.

CDR3 amino acids: CASSLTGDPSYEQYF. The CDR3 coding sequence is TGTGCCAGCAGTTTGACAGGGGACCCTTCCTACGAGCAGTACTTC. The V and J genes are TRBV27 and TRBJ2-7; the match to TRBD1 covers 8 bases. CDR1 and CDR2 (germline): MNHEY, SMNVEV (reference sequence). Trimming at V came to 3 bases and at J to 1 base, leaving 5 bases not matched to a gene. This CDR3 is built from 15 residues.

This clone was counted once. V usage is TRBV27 and J usage is TRBJ1-2; the D gene is possibly TRBD1 (5 bases). V shed 5 bases and J shed 7 bases, with 14 bases lying between them. The germline gives CDR1 MNHEY, CDR2 SMNVEV (reference sequence). The CDR3 loop spans 13 amino acids. CDR3 residues: CASSPGTAIGYTF. The CDR3, as DNA: TGTGCCAGCAGTCCCGGGACCGCTATTGGCTACACCTTC.

This chain joins TRBV27 and TRBJ2-1, with no clear D. CDR1 is MNHEY, CDR2 SMNVEV, per germline (reference sequence). Trimming took 5 bases from V and 1 from J, leaving 6 bases between them. The CDR3 extends over 13 amino acids. In DNA, the CDR3 is TGTGCCAGCAGTGGGGTTTCCTACAATGAGCAGTTCTTC. Protein sequence: CASSGVSYNEQFF.

The chain employs TRBV19 and TRBJ2-1; weak D call: TRBD2 (5 bases). Germline V gene lookup returns CDR1 LNHDA and CDR2 SQIVND (reference sequence). CDR3 length: 15 amino acids. Deletions cut 0 bases from V and 4 bases from J, with 10 bases between. DNA for the CDR3: TGTGCCAGTAGTATAGATCGAGGGATATACAATGAGCAGTTCTTC. Translated: CASSIDRGIYNEQFF.